This is a list of T cell receptor beta chains from one sample in a study of spatial heterogeneity in lung cancer. MiXCR, run by TCRdb on the 5' RACE reads, gives a single entry per CDR3 protein. The sample holds about 39,000 distinct CDR3 sequences, 3% to 3.5% seen once. The sequenced sample was normal lung tissue next to the tumor, obtained at surgery. The receptors here all came from a male donor with early-stage non-small cell lung cancer. Each CDR3 is given with its conserved first and last residue. A D gene is named only where the DNA matches it firmly. Clone size is stated in some rows and not others, as once, few, many or a class when expanded.

many	TRBV3-1	TRBJ2-3	NA	CASSQRGTDTQYF	TGTGCCAGCAGCCAGAGGGGAACAGATACGCAGTATTTT
many	TRBV3-2	TRBJ2-2	NA	CASSHVHPGTNNTGELFF	TGTGCCAGCAGCCACGTACATCCCGGGACTAATAACACCGGGGAGCTGTTTTTT
few	TRBV7-3	TRBJ2-1	NA	CASSQEGAGEQFF	TGTGCCAGCAGCCAAGAAGGGGCTGGTGAGCAGTTCTTC
many	TRBV6-5	TRBJ1-2	NA	CASSYRGLGSYGYTF	TGTGCCAGCAGTTACCGGGGTCTTGGGAGTTATGGCTACACCTTC
many	TRBV28	TRBJ2-7	NA	CASRRLSSHLYEQYF	TGTGCCAGCAGGAGGTTGAGCAGCCACCTCTACGAGCAGTACTTC
few	TRBV3-1	TRBJ2-5	NA	CASSQDASKETQYF	TGTGCCAGCAGCCAAGATGCGTCAAAAGAGACCCAGTACTTC
many	TRBV28	TRBJ2-5	TRBD2	CASVSGGAETQYF	TGTGCCAGCGTTAGCGGGGGGGCGGAGACCCAGTACTTC
many	TRBV7-9	TRBJ2-7	NA	CASSSGGDYEQYF	TGTGCCAGCAGCTCTGGGGGAGACTACGAGCAGTACTTC
many	TRBV6-2/TRBV6-3	TRBJ1-1	NA	CASRAVRGAEAFF	TGTGCCAGCAGGGCCGTTAGGGGGGCTGAAGCTTTCTTT
many	TRBV19	TRBJ2-1	TRBD1	CASSIAWTGGFNEQFF	TGTGCCAGTAGTATCGCATGGACAGGGGGTTTCAATGAGCAGTTCTTC
few	TRBV12-3/TRBV12-4	TRBJ1-1	NA	CASSPNIAGTEAFF	TGTGCCAGCAGTCCAAATATCGCCGGCACTGAAGCTTTCTTT
many	TRBV27	TRBJ2-7	TRBD2	CASSPLGLGEQYF	TGTGCCAGCAGTCCATTGGGACTAGGGGAGCAGTACTTC
many	TRBV5-6	TRBJ2-7	TRBD2	CASSWEGLAVQYF	TGTGCCAGCAGCTGGGAAGGACTAGCGGTGCAGTACTTC
many	TRBV2	TRBJ1-2	TRBD1	CASSRTGGVGYTF	TGTGCCAGCAGTCGGACAGGGGGCGTTGGCTACACCTTC
many	TRBV6-5	TRBJ2-2	NA	CASSSGTGELFF	TGTGCCAGCAGTTCGGGGACCGGGGAGCTGTTTTTT
many	TRBV28	TRBJ1-5	NA	CASSPGFNQPQHF	TGTGCCAGCAGCCCAGGGTTCAATCAGCCCCAGCATTTT
NA	TRBV18	TRBJ2-7	TRBD2	CASSPSGSGRPYEQYF	TGTGCCAGCTCACCGAGCGGGAGCGGGAGGCCCTACGAGCAGTACTTC
many	TRBV9	TRBJ2-2	NA	CASSVGSGELFF	TGTGCCAGCAGCGTAGGATCCGGGGAGCTGTTTTTT
many	TRBV29-1	TRBJ2-2	TRBD2	CSVGGGRNTGELFF	TGCAGCGTTGGCGGCGGGAGGAACACCGGGGAGCTGTTTTTT
many	TRBV5-1	TRBJ2-3	TRBD1	CASSLGQGAVDTQYF	TGCGCCAGCAGCTTGGGACAGGGGGCGGTAGATACGCAGTATTTT
many	TRBV10-1	TRBJ1-1	TRBD1	CATRTGRTSEAFF	TGCGCCACCAGGACAGGCCGAACGTCTGAAGCTTTCTTT
many	TRBV20-1	TRBJ1-2	NA	CSAGLRDPNYGYTF	TGCAGTGCGGGACTCAGGGATCCTAACTATGGCTACACCTTC
many	TRBV6-1	TRBJ1-5	NA	CASSERGQGHQPQHF	TGTGCCAGCAGTGAAAGAGGTCAAGGCCATCAGCCCCAGCATTTT
NA	TRBV20-1	TRBJ2-5	NA	CSAGSEETQYF	TGCAGTGCCGGCAGCGAGGAGACCCAGTACTTC
many	TRBV30	TRBJ2-3	NA	CAWSLPPDTQYF	TGTGCCTGGAGTTTGCCCCCCGATACGCAGTATTTT
many	TRBV5-4	TRBJ2-2	NA	CASSLNRVPTGELFF	TGTGCCAGCAGCCTAAACAGGGTACCCACCGGGGAGCTGTTTTTT
many	TRBV28	TRBJ1-1	TRBD1	CASSFPYRGRGKLRGNMNTEAFF	TGTGCCAGCAGTTTCCCTTACAGGGGTCGGGGTAAACTGCGGGGTAATATGAACACTGAAGCTTTCTTT
NA	TRBV7-9	TRBJ2-5	TRBD1	CASSTAGTEETQYF	TGTGCCAGCAGCACGGCAGGGACAGAAGAGACCCAGTACTTC
many	TRBV7-9	TRBJ2-5	NA	CASGFPEAIQETQYF	TGTGCCAGCGGTTTCCCAGAAGCGATCCAAGAGACCCAGTACTTC
many	TRBV18	TRBJ1-5	TRBD1	CASSLGQGESAQHF	TGTGCCAGCTCACTAGGACAGGGAGAATCAGCCCAGCATTTT
many	TRBV18	TRBJ1-1	TRBD1	CASSPRDSGGLNTEAFF	TGTGCCAGCTCACCAAGGGACAGCGGGGGCCTGAACACTGAAGCTTTCTTT
many	TRBV12-3/TRBV12-4	TRBJ2-3	NA	CATSLPRGRGDTQYF	TGTGCCACCTCTCTCCCTCGGGGGCGAGGAGATACGCAGTATTTT
many	TRBV20-1	TRBJ2-3	TRBD2	CSAQTLAGVGDTQYF	TGCAGTGCGCAGACCTTAGCGGGAGTTGGGGATACGCAGTATTTT
many	TRBV11-2	TRBJ2-1	NA	CASSPGGGGNEQFF	TGTGCCAGCAGCCCTGGAGGGGGGGGCAATGAGCAGTTCTTC